This entry concerns a single TCR beta chain. This specimen belongs to a study of blood T cell repertoires in COVID-19. Seattle participants joined during active infection and were tracked over time. In the original processing: Amplification from reference gene primers served as the basis for estimated nucleated cell counts. TCRdb's copy holds only in-frame clones and misses some; the assay was immunoSEQ multiplex PCR. V and J calls and clone size are given by that table; D and trimming were obtained from the DNA. This sample has about 330,000 clones, with roughly 87% found just once. What was sequenced was peripheral blood. This TCR was sampled from a man in his thirties or forties with COVID-19, enrolled during active disease.

For the CDR3, the DNA is TGTGCCAGCTGGGGATACGGGACAGCTGAAGCTTTCTTT. Encoded protein: CASWGYGTAEAFF. The V call is TRBV6-5, the J call TRBJ1-1, with 7 bases fitting TRBD1. The CDR3 contains 13 residues. In germline, CDR1 is MNHEY, CDR2 SVGAGI. J lost 6 bases, V lost 8 bases, and 9 bases had no gene match.